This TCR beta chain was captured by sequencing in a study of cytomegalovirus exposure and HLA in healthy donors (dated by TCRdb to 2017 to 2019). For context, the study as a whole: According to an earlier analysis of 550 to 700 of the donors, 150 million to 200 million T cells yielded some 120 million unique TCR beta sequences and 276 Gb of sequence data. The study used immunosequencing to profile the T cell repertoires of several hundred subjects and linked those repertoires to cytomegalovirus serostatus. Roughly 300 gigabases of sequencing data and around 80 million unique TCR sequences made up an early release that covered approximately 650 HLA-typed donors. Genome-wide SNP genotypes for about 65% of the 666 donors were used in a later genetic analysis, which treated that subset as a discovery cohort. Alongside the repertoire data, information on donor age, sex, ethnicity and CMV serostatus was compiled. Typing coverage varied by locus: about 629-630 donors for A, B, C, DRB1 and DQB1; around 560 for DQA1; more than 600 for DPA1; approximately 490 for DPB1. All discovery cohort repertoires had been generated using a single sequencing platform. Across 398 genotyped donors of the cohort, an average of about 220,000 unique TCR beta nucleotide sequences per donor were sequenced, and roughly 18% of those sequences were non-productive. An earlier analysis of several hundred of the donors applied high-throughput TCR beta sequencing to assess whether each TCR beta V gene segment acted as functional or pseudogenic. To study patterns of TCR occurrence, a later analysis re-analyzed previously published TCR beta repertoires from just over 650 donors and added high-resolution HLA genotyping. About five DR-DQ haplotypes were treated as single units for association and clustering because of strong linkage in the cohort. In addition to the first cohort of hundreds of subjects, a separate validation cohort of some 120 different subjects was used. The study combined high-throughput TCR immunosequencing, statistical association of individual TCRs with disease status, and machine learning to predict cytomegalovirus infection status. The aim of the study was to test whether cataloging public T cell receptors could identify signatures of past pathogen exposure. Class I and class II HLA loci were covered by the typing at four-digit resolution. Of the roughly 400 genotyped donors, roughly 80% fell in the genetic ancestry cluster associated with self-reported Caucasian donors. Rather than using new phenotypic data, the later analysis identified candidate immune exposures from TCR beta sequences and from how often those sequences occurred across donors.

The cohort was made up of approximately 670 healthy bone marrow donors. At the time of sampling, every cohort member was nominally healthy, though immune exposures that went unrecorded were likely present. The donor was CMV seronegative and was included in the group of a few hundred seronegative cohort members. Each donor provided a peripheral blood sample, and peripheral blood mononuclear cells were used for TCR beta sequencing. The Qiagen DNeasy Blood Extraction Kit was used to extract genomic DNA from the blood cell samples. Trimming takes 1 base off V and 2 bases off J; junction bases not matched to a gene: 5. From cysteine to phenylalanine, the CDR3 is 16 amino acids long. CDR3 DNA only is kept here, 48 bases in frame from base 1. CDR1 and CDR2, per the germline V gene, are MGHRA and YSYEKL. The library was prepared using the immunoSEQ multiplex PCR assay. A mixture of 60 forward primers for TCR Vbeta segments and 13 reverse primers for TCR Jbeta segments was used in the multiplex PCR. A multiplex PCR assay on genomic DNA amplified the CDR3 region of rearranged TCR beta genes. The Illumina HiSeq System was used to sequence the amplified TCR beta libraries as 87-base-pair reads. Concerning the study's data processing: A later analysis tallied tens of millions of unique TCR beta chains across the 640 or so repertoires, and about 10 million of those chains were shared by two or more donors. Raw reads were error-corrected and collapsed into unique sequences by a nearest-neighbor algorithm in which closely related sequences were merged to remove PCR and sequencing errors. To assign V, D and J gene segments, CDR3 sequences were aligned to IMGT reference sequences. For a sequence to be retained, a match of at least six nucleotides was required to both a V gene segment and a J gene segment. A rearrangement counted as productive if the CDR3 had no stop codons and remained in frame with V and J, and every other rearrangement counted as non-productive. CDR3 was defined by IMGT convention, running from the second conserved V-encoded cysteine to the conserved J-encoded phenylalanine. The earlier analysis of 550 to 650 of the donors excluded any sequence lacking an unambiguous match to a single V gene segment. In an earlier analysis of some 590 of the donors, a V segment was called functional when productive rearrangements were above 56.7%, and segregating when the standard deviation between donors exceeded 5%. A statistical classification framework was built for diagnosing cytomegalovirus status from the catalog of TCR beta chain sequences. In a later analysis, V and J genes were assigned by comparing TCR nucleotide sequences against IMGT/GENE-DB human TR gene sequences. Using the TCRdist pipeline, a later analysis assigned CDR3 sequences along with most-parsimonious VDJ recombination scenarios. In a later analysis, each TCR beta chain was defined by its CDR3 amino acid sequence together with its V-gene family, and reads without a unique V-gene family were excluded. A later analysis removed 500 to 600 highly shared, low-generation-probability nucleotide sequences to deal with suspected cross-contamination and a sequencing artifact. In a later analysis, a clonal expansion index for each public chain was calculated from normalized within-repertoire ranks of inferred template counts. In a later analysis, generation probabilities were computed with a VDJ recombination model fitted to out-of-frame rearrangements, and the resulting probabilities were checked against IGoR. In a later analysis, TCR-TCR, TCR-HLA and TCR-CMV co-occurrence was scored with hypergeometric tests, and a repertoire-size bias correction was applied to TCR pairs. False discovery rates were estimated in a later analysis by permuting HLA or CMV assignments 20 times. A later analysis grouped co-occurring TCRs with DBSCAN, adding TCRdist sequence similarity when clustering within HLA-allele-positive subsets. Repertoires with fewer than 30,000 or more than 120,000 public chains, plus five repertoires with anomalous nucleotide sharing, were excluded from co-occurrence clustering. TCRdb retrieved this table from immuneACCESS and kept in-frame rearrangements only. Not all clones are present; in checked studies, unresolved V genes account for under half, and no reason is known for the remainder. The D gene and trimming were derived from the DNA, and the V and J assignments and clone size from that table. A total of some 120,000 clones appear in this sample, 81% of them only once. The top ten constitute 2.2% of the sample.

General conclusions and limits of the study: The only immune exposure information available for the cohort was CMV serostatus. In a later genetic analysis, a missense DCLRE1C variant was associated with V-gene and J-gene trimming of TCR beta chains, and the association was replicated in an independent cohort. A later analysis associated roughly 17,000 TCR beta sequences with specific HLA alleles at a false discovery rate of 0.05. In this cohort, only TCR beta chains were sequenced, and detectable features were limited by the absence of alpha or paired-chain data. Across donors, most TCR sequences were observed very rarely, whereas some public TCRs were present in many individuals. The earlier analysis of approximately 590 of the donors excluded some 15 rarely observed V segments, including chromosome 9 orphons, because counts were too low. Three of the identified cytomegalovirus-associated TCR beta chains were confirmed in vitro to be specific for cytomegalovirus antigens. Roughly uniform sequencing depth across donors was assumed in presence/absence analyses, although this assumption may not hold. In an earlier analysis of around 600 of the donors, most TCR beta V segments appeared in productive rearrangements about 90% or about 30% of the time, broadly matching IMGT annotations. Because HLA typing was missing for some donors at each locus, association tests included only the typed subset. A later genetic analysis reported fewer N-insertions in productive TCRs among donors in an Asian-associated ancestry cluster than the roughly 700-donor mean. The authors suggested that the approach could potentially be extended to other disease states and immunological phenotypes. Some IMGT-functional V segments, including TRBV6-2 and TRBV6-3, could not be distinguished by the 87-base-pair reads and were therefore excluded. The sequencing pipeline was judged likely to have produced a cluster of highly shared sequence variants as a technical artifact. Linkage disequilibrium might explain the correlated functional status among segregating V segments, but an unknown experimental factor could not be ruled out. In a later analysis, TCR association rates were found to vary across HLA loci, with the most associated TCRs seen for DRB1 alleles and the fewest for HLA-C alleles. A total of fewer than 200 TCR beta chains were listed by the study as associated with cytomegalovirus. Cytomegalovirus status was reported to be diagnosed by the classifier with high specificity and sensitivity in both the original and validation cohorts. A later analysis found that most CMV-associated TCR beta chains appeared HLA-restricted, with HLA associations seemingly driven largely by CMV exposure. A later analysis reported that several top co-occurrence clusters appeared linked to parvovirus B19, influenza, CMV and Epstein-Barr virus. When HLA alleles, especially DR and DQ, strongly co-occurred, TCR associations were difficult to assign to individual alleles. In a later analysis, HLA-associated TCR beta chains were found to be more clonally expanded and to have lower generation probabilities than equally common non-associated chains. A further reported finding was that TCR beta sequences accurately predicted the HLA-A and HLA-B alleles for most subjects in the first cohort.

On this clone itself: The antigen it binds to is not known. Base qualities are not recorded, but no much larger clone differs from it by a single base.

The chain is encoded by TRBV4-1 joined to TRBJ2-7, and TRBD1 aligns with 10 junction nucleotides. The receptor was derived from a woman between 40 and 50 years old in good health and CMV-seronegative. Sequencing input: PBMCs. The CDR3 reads CASSQGVGTGAYEQYF. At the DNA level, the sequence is TGCGCCAGCAGCCAAGGGGTAGGGACAGGGGCCTACGAGCAGTACTTC.